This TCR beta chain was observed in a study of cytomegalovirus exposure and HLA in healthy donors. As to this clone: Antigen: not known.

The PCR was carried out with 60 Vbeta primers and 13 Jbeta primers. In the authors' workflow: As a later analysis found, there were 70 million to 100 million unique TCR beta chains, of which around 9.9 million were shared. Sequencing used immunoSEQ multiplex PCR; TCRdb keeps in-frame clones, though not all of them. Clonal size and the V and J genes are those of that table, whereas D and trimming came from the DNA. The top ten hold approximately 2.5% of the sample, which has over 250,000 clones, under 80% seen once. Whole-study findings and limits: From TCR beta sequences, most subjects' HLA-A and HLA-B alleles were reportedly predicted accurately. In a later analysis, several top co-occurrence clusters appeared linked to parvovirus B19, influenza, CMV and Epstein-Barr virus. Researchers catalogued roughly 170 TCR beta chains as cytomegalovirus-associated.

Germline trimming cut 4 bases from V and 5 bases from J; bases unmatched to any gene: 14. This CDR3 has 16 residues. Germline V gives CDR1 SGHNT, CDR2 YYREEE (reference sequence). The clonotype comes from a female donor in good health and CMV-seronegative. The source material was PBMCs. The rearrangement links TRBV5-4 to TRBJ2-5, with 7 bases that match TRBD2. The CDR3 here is CASSKKGLQKSETQYF. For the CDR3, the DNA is TGTGCCAGCAGCAAAAAGGGACTACAAAAGAGTGAGACCCAGTACTTC.